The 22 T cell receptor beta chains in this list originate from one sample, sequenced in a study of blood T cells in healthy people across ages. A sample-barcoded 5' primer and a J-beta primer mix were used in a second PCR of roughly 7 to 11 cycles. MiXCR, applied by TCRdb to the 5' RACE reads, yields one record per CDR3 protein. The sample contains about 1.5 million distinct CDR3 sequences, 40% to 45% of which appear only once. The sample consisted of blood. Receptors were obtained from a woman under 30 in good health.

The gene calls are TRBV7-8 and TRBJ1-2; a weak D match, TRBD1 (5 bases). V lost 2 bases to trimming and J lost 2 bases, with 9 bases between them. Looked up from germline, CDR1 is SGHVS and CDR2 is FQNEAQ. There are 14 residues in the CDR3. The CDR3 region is CASSLRGENYGYTF. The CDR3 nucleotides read TGTGCCAGCAGCTTACGAGGGGAGAACTATGGCTACACCTTC.

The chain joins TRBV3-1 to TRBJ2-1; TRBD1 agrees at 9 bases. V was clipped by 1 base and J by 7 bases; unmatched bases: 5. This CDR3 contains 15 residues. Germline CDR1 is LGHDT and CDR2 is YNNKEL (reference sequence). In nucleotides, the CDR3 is TGTGCCAGCAGCCAAGTTGGGACAGGGTGGAATGAGCAGTTCTTC. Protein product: CASSQVGTGWNEQFF.

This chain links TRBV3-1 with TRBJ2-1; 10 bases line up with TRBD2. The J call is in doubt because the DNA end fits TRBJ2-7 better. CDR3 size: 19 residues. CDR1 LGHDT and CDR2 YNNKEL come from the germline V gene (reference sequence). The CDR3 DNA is TGTGCCAGCAGCCAAATTAGGGTCAGGACTAGCGGCACCTACAATGAGCAGTACTTC. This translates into CASSQIRVRTSGTYNEQYF.

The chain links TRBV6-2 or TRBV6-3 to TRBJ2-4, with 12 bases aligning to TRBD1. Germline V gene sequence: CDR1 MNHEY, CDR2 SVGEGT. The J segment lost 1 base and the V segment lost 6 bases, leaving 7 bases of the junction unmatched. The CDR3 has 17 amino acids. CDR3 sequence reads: CASRPQGQGAAKNIQYF. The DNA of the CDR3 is TGTGCCAGCAGACCCCAGGGACAGGGGGCTGCCAAAAACATTCAGTACTTC.

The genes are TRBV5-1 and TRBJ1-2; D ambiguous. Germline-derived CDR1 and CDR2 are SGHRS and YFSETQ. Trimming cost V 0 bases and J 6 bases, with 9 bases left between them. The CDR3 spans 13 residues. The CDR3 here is CASSLAGPDGYTF. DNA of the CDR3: TGCGCCAGCAGCTTGGCCGGTCCTGATGGCTACACCTTC.

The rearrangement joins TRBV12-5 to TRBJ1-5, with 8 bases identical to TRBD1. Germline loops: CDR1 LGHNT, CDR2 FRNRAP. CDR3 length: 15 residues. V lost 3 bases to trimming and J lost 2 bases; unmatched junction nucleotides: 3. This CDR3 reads CASGFQGAGNQPQHF. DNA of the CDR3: TGTGCTAGTGGTTTCCAGGGGGCGGGCAATCAGCCCCAGCATTTT.

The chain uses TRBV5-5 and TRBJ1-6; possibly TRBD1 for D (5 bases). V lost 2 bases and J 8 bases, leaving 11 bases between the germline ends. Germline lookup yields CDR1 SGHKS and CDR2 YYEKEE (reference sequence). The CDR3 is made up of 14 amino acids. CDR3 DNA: TGTGCCAGCAGCTTAGGCGGGGACGATTCACCCCTCCACTTT. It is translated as CASSLGGDDSPLHF.

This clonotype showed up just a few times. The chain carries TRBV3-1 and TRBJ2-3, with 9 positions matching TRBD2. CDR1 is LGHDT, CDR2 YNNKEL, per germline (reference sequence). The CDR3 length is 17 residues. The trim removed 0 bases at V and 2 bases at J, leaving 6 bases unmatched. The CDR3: CASSQDPAGGTTDTQYF. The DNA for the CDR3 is TGTGCCAGCAGCCAAGACCCAGCGGGGGGAACCACAGATACGCAGTATTTT.

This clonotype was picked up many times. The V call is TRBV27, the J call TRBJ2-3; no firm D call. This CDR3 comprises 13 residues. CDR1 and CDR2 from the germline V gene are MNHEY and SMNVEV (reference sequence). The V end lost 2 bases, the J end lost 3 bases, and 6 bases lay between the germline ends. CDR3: CASSLVWTDTQYF. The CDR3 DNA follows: TGTGCCAGCAGTTTAGTGTGGACAGATACGCAGTATTTT.

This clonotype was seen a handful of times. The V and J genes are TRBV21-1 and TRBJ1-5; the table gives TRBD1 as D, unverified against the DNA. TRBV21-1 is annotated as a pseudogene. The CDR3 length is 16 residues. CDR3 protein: CASSTLNRDKNQPQHF. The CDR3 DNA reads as TGTGCCAGCAGCACCCTGAACCGGGACAAAAATCAGCCCCAGCATTTT.

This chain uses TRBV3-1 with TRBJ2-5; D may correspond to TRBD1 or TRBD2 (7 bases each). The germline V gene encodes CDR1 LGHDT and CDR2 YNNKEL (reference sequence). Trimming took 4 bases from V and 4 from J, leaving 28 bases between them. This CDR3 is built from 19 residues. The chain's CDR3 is CASSRPTGWPREIRETQYF. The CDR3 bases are TGTGCCAGCAGCCGCCCGACAGGGTGGCCGCGGGAGATAAGAGAGACCCAGTACTTC.

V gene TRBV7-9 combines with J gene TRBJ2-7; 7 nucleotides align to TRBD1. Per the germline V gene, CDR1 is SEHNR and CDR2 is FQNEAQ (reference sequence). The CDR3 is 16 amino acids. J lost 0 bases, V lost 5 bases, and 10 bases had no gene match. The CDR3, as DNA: TGTGCCAGCAGCAAATCCGGGACAGCGAGCTCCTACGAGCAGTACTTC. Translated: CASSKSGTASSYEQYF. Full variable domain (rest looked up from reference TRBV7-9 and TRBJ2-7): DTGVSQNPRHKITKRGQNVTFRCDPISEHNRLYWYRQTLGQGPEFLTYFQNEAQLEKSRLLSDRFSAERPKGSFSTLEIQRTEQGDSAMYLCASSKSGTASSYEQYFGPGTRLTVT.

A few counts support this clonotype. The DNA for the CDR3 is TGCGCCAGCAGCCACCTCGGAGGCGAAACAGATACGCAGTATTTT. This codes for CASSHLGGETDTQYF. The rearrangement joins TRBV4-3 to TRBJ2-3; tentative D call: TRBD2 (5 bases). CDR1 and CDR2 (germline): LGHNA, YSLEER. V was clipped by 3 bases and J by 3 bases, with 13 bases between them. This CDR3 is built from 15 residues.

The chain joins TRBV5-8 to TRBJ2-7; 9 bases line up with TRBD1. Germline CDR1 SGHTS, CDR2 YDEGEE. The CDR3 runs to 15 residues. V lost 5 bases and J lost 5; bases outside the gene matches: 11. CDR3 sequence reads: CASRATGGGLNEQYF. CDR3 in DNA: TGTGCCAGCAGAGCCACAGGGGGCGGTCTGAACGAGCAGTACTTC.

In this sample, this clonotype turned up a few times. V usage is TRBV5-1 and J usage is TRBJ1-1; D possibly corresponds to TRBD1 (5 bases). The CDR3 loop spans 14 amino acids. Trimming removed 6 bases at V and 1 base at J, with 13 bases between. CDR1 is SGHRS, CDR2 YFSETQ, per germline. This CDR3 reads CASTPGERNTEAFF. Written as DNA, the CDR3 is TGCGCCAGCACCCCGGGGGAGCGGAACACTGAAGCTTTCTTT.

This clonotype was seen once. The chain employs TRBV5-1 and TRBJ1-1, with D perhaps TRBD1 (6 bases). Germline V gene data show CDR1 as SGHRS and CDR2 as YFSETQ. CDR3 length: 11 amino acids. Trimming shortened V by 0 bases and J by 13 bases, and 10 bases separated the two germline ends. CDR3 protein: CASSLDQGLFF. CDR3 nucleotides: TGCGCCAGCAGCTTGGATCAGGGGCTTTTCTTT.

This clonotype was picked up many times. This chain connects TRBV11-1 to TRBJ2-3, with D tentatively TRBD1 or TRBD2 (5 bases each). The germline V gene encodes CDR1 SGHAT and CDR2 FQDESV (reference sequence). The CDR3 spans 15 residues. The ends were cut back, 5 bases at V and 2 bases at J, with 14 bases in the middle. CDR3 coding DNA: TGTGCCAGCAGCCCCCCGGGACCTTACACAGATACGCAGTATTTT. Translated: CASSPPGPYTDTQYF. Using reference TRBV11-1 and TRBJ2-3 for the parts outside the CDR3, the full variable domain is EAEVAQSPRYKITEKSQAVAFWCDPISGHATLYWYRQILGQGPELLVQFQDESVVDDSQLPKDRFSAERLKGVDSTLKIQPAELGDSAMYLCASSPPGPYTDTQYFGPGTRLTVL.

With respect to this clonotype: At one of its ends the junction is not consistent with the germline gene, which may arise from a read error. The CDR3 DNA follows: TGTGCCGGCAGTTCCAGAGGTCGCGGCTACACCTTC. This translates into CAGSSRGRGYTF. The V and J genes are TRBV25-1 and TRBJ1-2; D is undetermined. The CDR3 runs 12 residues. Germline CDR1 is MGHDK and CDR2 is SYGVNS.

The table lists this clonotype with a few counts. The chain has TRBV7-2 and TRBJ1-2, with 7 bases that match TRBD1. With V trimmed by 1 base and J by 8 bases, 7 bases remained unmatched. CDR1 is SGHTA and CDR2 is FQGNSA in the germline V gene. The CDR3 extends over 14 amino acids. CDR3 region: CASSLVNRGKGYTF. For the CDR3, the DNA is TGTGCCAGCAGCTTAGTCAACAGGGGAAAAGGCTACACCTTC. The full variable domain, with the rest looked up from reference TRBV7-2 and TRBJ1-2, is GAGVSQSPSNKVTEKGKDVELRCDPISGHTALYWYRQSLGQGLEFLIYFQGNSAPDKSGLPSDRFSAERTGGSVSTLTIQRTQQEDSAVYLCASSLVNRGKGYTFGSGTRLTVV.

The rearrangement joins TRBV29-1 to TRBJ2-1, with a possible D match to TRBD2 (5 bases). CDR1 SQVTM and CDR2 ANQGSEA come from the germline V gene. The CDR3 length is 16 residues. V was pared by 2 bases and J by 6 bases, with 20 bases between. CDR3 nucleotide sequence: TGCAGCGTTGAACAAGTTGACTACGCTCTAAGCAATGAGCAGTTCTTC. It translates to CSVEQVDYALSNEQFF.

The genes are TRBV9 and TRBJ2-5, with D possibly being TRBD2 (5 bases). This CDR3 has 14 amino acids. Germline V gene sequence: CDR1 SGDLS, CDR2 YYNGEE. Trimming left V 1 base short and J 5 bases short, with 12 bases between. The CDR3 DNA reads TGTGCCAGCAGCGTATCTTGGAGGAGGGAGACCCAGTACTTC. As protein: CASSVSWRRETQYF.

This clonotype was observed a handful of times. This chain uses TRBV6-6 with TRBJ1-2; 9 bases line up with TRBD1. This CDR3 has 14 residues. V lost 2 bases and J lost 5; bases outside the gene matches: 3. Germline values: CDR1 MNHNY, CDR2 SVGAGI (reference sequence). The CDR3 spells CASSYPGQGYGYTF. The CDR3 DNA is TGTGCCAGCAGTTACCCGGGACAGGGATATGGCTACACCTTC.